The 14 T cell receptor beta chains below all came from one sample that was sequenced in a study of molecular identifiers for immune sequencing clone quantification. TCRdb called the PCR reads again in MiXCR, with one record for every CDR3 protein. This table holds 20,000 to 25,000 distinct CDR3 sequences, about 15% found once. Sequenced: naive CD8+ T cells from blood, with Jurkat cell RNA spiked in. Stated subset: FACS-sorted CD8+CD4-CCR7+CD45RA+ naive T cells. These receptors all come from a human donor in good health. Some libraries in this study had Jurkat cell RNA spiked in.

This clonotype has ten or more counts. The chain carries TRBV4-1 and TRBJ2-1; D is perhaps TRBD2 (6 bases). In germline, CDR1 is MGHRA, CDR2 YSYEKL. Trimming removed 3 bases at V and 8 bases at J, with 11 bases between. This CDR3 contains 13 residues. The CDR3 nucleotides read TGCGCCAGCAGCCAGTCTAGCGAGGATGAGCAGTTCTTC. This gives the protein CASSQSSEDEQFF.

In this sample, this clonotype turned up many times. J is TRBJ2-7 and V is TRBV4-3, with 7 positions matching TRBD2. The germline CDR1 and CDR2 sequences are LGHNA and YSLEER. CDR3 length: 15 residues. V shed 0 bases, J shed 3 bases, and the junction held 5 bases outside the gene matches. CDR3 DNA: TGCGCCAGCAGCCAAGATATGACTAGCCTCTACGAGCAGTACTTC. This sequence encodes CASSQDMTSLYEQYF.

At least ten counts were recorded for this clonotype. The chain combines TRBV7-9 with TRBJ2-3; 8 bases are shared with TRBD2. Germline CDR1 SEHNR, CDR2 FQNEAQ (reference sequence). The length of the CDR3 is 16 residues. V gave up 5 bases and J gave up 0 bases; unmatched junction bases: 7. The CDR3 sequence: CASSPVVAGSTDTQYF. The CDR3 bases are TGTGCCAGCAGCCCTGTAGTAGCGGGGAGCACAGATACGCAGTATTTT.

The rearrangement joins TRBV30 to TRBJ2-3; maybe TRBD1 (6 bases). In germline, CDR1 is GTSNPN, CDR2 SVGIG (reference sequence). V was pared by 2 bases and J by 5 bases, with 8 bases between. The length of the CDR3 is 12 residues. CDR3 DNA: TGTGCCTGGAGTTTGACAGGAGATACGCAGTATTTT. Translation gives CAWSLTGDTQYF.

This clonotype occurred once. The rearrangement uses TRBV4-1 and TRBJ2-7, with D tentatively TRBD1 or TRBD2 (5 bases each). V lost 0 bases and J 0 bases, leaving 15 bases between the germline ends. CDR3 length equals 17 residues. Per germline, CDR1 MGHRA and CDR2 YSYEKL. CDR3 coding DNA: TGCGCCAGCAGCCAAGAGGGACCGGAAACCGACTCCTACGAGCAGTACTTC. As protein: CASSQEGPETDSYEQYF.

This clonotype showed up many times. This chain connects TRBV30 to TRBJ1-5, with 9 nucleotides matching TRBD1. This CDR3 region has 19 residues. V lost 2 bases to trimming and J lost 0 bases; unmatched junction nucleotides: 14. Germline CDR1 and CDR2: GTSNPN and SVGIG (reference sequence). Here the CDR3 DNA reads TGTGCCTGGAGTATTGATGGGGGACAGGGATCAATTAGCAATCAGCCCCAGCATTTT. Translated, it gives CAWSIDGGQGSISNQPQHF.

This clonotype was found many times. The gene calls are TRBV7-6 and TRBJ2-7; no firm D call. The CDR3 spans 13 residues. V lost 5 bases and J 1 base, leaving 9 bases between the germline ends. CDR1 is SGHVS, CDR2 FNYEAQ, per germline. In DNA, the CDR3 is TGTGCCAGCAGCCCCCCTGCATCCTACGAGCAGTACTTC. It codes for CASSPPASYEQYF.

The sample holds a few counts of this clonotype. The CDR3 loop is CAWNGEQGAVVTDTQYF. CDR3 coding DNA: TGTGCCTGGAATGGGGAACAGGGCGCTGTTGTCACAGATACGCAGTATTTT. This rearrangement joins TRBV30 to TRBJ2-3, with D possibly TRBD1 on 6 matching bases. Germline CDR1 reads GTSNPN; CDR2 reads SVGIG (reference sequence). The CDR3 length is 17 residues. V lost 4 bases and J 2 bases, leaving 22 bases between the germline ends.

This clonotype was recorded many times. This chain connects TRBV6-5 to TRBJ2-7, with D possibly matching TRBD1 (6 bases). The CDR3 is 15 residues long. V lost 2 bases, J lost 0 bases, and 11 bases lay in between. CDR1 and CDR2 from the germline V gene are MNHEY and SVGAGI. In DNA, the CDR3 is TGTGCCAGCAGTTACGGGGGCCTTAGCTCCTACGAGCAGTACTTC. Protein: CASSYGGLSSYEQYF.

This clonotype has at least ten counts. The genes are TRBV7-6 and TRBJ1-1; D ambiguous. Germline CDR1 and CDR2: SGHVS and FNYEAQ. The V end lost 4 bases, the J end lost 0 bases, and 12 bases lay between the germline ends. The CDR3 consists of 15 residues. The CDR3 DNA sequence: TGTGCCAGCAGCTCTCTCGGCTCCTTGAACACTGAAGCTTTCTTT. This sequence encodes CASSSLGSLNTEAFF.

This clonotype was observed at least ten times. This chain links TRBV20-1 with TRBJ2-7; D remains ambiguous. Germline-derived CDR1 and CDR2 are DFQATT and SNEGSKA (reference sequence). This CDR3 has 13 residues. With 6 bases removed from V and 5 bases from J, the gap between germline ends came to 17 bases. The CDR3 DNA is TGCAGTGCACCCGGGCCCCCCCGAGACGAGCAGTACTTC. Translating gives CSAPGPPRDEQYF.

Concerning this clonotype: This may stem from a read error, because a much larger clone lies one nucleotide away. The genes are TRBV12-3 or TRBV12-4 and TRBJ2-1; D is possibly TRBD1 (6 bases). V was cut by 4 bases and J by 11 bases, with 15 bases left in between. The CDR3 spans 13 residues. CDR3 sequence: CASSSSRTAKQFF. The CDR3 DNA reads TGTGCCAGCAGTTCTAGTCGGACAGCTAAGCAGTTCTTC.

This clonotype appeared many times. The CDR3 bases are TGTGCCAGCAGTTCCCAAGTAGCGGTACTATCCGCCCAGTACTTC. This codes for CASSSQVAVLSAQYF. The rearrangement links TRBV28 to TRBJ2-5, with D perhaps TRBD2 (6 bases). V shed 4 bases and J shed 9 bases, with 21 bases lying between them. The CDR3 consists of 15 residues. Germline V gives CDR1 MDHEN, CDR2 SYDVKM.

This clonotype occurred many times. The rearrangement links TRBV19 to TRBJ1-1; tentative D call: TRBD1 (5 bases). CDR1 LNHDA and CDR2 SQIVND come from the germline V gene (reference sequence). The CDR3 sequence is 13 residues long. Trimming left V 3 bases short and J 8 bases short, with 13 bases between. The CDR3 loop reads CASSIGGTLEAFF. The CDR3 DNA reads TGTGCCAGTAGTATCGGGGGTACTTTAGAAGCTTTCTTT.